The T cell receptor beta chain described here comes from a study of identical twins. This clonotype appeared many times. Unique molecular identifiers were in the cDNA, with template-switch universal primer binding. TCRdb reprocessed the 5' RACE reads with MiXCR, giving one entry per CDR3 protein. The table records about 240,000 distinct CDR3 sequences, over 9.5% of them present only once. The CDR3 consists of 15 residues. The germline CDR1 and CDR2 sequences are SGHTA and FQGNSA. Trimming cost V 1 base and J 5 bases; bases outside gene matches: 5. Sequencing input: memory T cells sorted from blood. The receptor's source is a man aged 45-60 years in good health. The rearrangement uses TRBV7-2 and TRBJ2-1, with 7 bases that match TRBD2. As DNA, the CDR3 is TGTGCCAGCAGCTTAGGGGGGGGTCTAAACAATGAGCAGTTCTTC. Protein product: CASSLGGGLNNEQFF.